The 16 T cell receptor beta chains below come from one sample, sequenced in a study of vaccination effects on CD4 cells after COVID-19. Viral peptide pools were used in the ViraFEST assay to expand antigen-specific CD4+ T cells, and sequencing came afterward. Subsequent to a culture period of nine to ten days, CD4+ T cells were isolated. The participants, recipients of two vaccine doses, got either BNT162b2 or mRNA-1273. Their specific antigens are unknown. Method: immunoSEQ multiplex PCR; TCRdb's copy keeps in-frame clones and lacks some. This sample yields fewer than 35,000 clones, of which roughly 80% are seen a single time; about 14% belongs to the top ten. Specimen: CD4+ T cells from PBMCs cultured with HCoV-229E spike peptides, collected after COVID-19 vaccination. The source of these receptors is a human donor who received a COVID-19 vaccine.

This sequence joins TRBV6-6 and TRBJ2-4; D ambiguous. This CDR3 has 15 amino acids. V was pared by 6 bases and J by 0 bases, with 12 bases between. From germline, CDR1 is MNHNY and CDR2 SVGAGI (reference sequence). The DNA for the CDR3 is TGTGCCAGCAGGGAAACCGGACGAGCCAAAAACATTCAGTACTTC. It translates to CASRETGRAKNIQYF.

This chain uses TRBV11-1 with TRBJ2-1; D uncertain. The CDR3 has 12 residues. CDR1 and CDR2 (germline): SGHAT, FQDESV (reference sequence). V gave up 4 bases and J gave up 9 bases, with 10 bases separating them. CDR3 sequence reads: CASSSGGSEQFF. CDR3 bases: TGTGCCAGCAGCTCGGGTGGATCTGAGCAGTTCTTC.

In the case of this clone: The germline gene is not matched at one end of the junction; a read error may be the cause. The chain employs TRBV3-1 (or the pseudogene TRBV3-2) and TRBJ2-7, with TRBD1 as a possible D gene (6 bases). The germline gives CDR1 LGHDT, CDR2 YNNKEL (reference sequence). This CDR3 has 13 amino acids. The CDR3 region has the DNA TGTGCCAGCAGCCAAATGGTCGGTGGACAGACGAACTTC. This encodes CASSQMVGGQTNF.

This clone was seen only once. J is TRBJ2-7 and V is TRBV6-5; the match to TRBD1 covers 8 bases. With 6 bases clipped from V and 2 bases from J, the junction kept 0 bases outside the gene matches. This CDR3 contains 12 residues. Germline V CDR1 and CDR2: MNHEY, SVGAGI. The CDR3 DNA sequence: TGTGCCAGCAGACAGGGGGCCTACGAGCAGTACTTC. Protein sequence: CASRQGAYEQYF.

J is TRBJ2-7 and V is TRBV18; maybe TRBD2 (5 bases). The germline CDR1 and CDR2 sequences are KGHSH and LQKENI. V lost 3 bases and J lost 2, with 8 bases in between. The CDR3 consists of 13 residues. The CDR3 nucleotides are TGTGCCAGCTCACCCGGGGTCCCCTACGAGCAGTACTTC. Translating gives CASSPGVPYEQYF.

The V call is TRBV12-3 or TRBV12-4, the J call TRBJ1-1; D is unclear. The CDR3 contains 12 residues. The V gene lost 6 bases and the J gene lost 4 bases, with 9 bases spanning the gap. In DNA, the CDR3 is TGTGCCAGCAGCCCAGACGTCACTGAAGCTTTCTTT. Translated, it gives CASSPDVTEAFF.

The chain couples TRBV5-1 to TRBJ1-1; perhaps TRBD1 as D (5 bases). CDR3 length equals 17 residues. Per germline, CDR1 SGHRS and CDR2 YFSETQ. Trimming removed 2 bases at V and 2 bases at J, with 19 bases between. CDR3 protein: CASSFGGASRVNTEAFF. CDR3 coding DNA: TGCGCCAGCAGCTTCGGAGGGGCCTCAAGGGTCAACACTGAAGCTTTCTTT.

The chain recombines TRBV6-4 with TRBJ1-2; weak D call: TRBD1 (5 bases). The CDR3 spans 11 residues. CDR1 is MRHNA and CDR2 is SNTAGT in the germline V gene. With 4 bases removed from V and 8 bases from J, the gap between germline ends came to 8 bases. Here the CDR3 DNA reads TGTGCCAGCAGTGCTGCAGGGGGCTACACCTTC. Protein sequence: CASSAAGGYTF.

For the CDR3, the DNA is TGTGCCAGCAGCCAAGAGGGTGAGATCTCCCAAGAGACCCAGTACTTC. It is translated as CASSQEGEISQETQYF. V is TRBV4-2 and J is TRBJ2-5; D gene uncertain. This CDR3 has 16 residues. Germline V gene data show CDR1 as LGHNA and CDR2 as YNFKEQ. Trimming removed 0 bases at V and 1 base at J, with 12 bases between.

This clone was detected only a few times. CDR3 region: CASSLGAGGRGDTQYF. Written as DNA, the CDR3 is TGTGCCAGCAGCTTGGGAGCGGGGGGCCGTGGAGATACGCAGTATTTT. The chain couples TRBV5-4 to TRBJ2-3; 9 nucleotides agree with TRBD2. After removal of 0 bases from V and 5 bases from J, the junction contained 7 bases not matched to a gene. The CDR3 consists of 16 residues. Germline CDR1 and CDR2: SGHNT and YYREEE (reference sequence).

CDR3 region: CASSSGLAGLNEQFF. For the CDR3, the DNA is TGCGCCAGCAGCTCCGGACTAGCGGGGCTCAATGAGCAGTTCTTC. V usage is TRBV5-1 and J usage is TRBJ2-1; 12 bases line up with TRBD2. V was pared by 3 bases and J by 6 bases, with 4 bases of the junction left unmatched. The CDR3 is 15 amino acids. Germline loops: CDR1 SGHRS, CDR2 YFSETQ.

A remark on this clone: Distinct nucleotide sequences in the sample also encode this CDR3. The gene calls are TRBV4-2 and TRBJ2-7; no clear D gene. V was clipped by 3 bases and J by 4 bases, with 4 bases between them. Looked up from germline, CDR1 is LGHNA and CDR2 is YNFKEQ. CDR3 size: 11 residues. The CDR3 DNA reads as TGTGCCAGCAGCCAGGATTACGAGCAGTACTTC. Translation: CASSQDYEQYF.

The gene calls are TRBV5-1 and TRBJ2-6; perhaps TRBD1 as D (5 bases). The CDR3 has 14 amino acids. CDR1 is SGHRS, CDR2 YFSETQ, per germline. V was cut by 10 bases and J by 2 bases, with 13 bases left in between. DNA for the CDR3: TGCGCCGACCCAGACAGCCCTGGGGCCAACGTCCTGACTTTC. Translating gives CADPDSPGANVLTF.

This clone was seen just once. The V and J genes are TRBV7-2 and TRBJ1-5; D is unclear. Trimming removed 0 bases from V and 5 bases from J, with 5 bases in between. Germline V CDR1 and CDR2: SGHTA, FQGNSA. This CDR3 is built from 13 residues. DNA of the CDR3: TGTGCCAGCAGCTTAGCCGGAGATCAGCCCCAGCATTTT. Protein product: CASSLAGDQPQHF.

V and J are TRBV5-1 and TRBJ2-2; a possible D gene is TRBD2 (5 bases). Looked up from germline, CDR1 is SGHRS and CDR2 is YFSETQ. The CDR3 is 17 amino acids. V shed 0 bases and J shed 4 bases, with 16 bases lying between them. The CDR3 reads CASSLGEKTHTTGELFF. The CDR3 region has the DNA TGCGCCAGCAGCTTGGGGGAGAAGACTCACACCACCGGGGAGCTGTTTTTT.

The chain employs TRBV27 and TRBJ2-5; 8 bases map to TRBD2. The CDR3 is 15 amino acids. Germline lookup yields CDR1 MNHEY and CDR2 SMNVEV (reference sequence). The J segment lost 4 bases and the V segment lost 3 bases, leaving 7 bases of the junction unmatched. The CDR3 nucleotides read TGTGCCAGCAGTTTTGGAGCGGGAGTACGAGAGACCCAGTACTTC. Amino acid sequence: CASSFGAGVRETQYF.